The rows below give T cell receptor beta chains drawn from one sample of a study of cytomegalovirus exposure and HLA in healthy donors. Measured with immunoSEQ multiplex PCR; TCRdb has only the in-frame clones, and not every one. This table holds some 90,000 clones, approximately 84% found once. Source material: PBMCs. The receptors originated from a man between 18 and 35 years old in good health and CMV-seropositive. CDR3s include the opening cysteine and the closing phenylalanine or tryptophan. Each record gives: clone size, V gene, D gene, J gene, CDR3 protein, CDR3 DNA. The D gene is left open where the match is weak. Part of the rows lack a size; the others show once, few, many or a class for expanded clones.

abundance: .
v_gene: TRBV4-1
d_gene: .
j_gene: TRBJ2-4
CDR3aa: CASSQVLTKNIQYF
CDR3nt: TGCGCCAGCAGCCAAGTATTAACCAAAAACATTCAGTACTTC

abundance: .
v_gene: TRBV15
d_gene: .
j_gene: TRBJ1-2
CDR3aa: CATSRDRSVGYGYTF
CDR3nt: TGTGCCACCAGCAGAGATCGCTCAGTTGGCTATGGCTACACCTTC

abundance: .
v_gene: TRBV28
d_gene: .
j_gene: TRBJ1-1
CDR3aa: CASSPSGAWNTEAFF
CDR3nt: TGTGCCAGCAGTCCGTCAGGGGCTTGGAACACTGAAGCTTTCTTT

abundance: .
v_gene: TRBV6-5
d_gene: .
j_gene: TRBJ1-1
CDR3aa: CASSYSRGLSTEAFF
CDR3nt: TGTGCCAGCAGTTACTCGCGGGGGCTGAGCACTGAAGCTTTCTTT

abundance: .
v_gene: TRBV7-2
d_gene: TRBD1
j_gene: TRBJ2-3
CDR3aa: CASSSGQGTDTQYF
CDR3nt: TGTGCCAGCAGCTCCGGACAGGGGACAGATACGCAGTATTTT

abundance: .
v_gene: TRBV11-2
d_gene: .
j_gene: TRBJ1-3
CDR3aa: CASSFRNGNTIYF
CDR3nt: TGTGCCAGCAGCTTCAGGAATGGAAACACCATATATTTT

abundance: .
v_gene: TRBV11-3
d_gene: .
j_gene: TRBJ2-5
CDR3aa: CASSTRETQYF
CDR3nt: TGTGCCAGCAGCACCCGGGAGACCCAGTACTTC

abundance: .
v_gene: TRBV5-1
d_gene: TRBD1
j_gene: TRBJ2-7
CDR3aa: CASSLDGTGAYEQYF
CDR3nt: TGCGCCAGCAGCCTAGACGGGACAGGCGCCTACGAGCAGTACTTC

abundance: .
v_gene: TRBV15
d_gene: TRBD1
j_gene: TRBJ2-1
CDR3aa: CATSELRTGGNEQFF
CDR3nt: TGTGCCACCAGCGAACTCAGGACAGGCGGCAATGAGCAGTTCTTC

abundance: .
v_gene: TRBV4-1
d_gene: .
j_gene: TRBJ2-7
CDR3aa: CASSPEPGGYEQYF
CDR3nt: TGCGCCAGCAGCCCCGAGCCCGGAGGCTACGAGCAGTACTTC

abundance: once
v_gene: TRBV9
d_gene: .
j_gene: TRBJ2-5
CDR3aa: CASSVSPNSQETQYF
CDR3nt: TGTGCCAGCAGCGTATCCCCAAACTCCCAAGAGACCCAGTACTTC

abundance: .
v_gene: TRBV7-3
d_gene: TRBD2
j_gene: TRBJ2-3
CDR3aa: CASSPLRGADTQYF
CDR3nt: TGTGCCAGCAGCCCCCTCCGGGGGGCAGATACGCAGTATTTT

abundance: .
v_gene: TRBV9
d_gene: TRBD1
j_gene: TRBJ1-2
CDR3aa: CASSVEDRGRGYTF
CDR3nt: TGTGCCAGCAGCGTAGAGGACAGGGGTAGGGGCTACACCTTC

abundance: .
v_gene: TRBV18
d_gene: TRBD1
j_gene: TRBJ2-7
CDR3aa: CASSPGSTGAGYYEQYF
CDR3nt: TGTGCCAGCTCACCAGGCTCGACAGGGGCGGGTTATTACGAGCAGTACTTC

abundance: once
v_gene: TRBV7-9
d_gene: .
j_gene: TRBJ1-1
CDR3aa: CASSSLRENLNTEAFF
CDR3nt: TGTGCCAGCAGCTCACTACGAGAAAACCTGAACACTGAAGCTTTCTTT

abundance: few
v_gene: TRBV5-8
d_gene: TRBD2
j_gene: TRBJ2-1
CDR3aa: CASTRLAGEGSYNEQFF
CDR3nt: TGTGCCAGCACGAGACTAGCGGGAGAGGGGAGCTACAATGAGCAGTTCTTC

abundance: .
v_gene: TRBV18
d_gene: .
j_gene: TRBJ2-2
CDR3aa: CASSAGTTNTGELFF
CDR3nt: TGTGCCAGCTCAGCGGGGACGACGAACACCGGGGAGCTGTTTTTT

abundance: few
v_gene: TRBV6-5
d_gene: TRBD2
j_gene: TRBJ2-7
CDR3aa: CASSRTSGEEQYF
CDR3nt: TGTGCCAGCAGCAGGACTAGCGGGGAAGAGCAGTACTTC

abundance: .
v_gene: TRBV4-2
d_gene: .
j_gene: TRBJ2-5
CDR3aa: CASSQESVETQYF
CDR3nt: TGTGCCAGCAGCCAAGAAAGCGTAGAGACCCAGTACTTC

abundance: .
v_gene: TRBV4-3
d_gene: TRBD2
j_gene: TRBJ2-1
CDR3aa: CASSQGLVRYEQFF
CDR3nt: TGCGCCAGCAGCCAGGGACTAGTTAGGTATGAGCAGTTCTTC

abundance: .
v_gene: TRBV27
d_gene: TRBD2
j_gene: TRBJ2-7
CDR3aa: CASSLSRHGRIHEQYF
CDR3nt: TGTGCCAGCAGTTTATCCCGGCACGGGAGGATCCACGAGCAGTACTTC

abundance: .
v_gene: TRBV28
d_gene: .
j_gene: TRBJ1-1
CDR3aa: CASSYRGSNTEAFF
CDR3nt: TGTGCCAGCAGTTACCGGGGGTCGAACACTGAAGCTTTCTTT

abundance: .
v_gene: TRBV29-1
d_gene: TRBD2
j_gene: TRBJ2-3
CDR3aa: CSVTASGRRTDTQYF
CDR3nt: TGCAGCGTAACAGCTAGCGGGAGAAGGACAGATACGCAGTATTTT

abundance: .
v_gene: TRBV6-5
d_gene: TRBD1
j_gene: TRBJ1-5
CDR3aa: CASSFTGADNQPQHF
CDR3nt: TGTGCCAGCAGTTTTACAGGGGCCGACAATCAGCCCCAGCATTTT

abundance: .
v_gene: TRBV11-2
d_gene: .
j_gene: TRBJ1-1
CDR3aa: CAIFEIPEAFF
CDR3nt: TGTGCCATCTTTGAGATCCCTGAAGCTTTCTTT

abundance: few
v_gene: TRBV10-3
d_gene: TRBD1
j_gene: TRBJ1-6
CDR3aa: CAVGQGNSPLHF
CDR3nt: TGTGCCGTAGGACAGGGTAATTCACCCCTCCACTTT

abundance: .
v_gene: TRBV6-6
d_gene: .
j_gene: TRBJ1-2
CDR3aa: CASGPVNYGYTF
CDR3nt: TGTGCCAGCGGGCCGGTTAACTATGGCTACACCTTC

abundance: few
v_gene: TRBV19
d_gene: .
j_gene: TRBJ1-5
CDR3aa: CASSTTGSLNQPQHF
CDR3nt: TGTGCCAGTAGTACTACCGGGTCCCTTAATCAGCCCCAGCATTTT

abundance: .
v_gene: TRBV27
d_gene: TRBD1
j_gene: TRBJ1-1
CDR3aa: CASSLSGTATEAFF
CDR3nt: TGTGCCAGCAGTTTATCGGGGACAGCCACTGAAGCTTTCTTT

abundance: .
v_gene: TRBV7-9
d_gene: .
j_gene: TRBJ1-5
CDR3aa: CASSGLINQPQHF
CDR3nt: TGTGCCAGCAGCGGACTTATTAATCAGCCCCAGCATTTT

abundance: .
v_gene: TRBV5-1
d_gene: TRBD1
j_gene: TRBJ2-5
CDR3aa: CASSWLTTGGETQYF
CDR3nt: TGCGCCAGCAGCTGGCTAACGACAGGGGGCGAGACCCAGTACTTC

abundance: .
v_gene: TRBV5-1
d_gene: TRBD2
j_gene: TRBJ2-7
CDR3aa: CASRPVAGQYEQYF
CDR3nt: TGCGCCAGCAGACCGGTAGCGGGCCAGTACGAGCAGTACTTC

abundance: .
v_gene: TRBV13
d_gene: TRBD1
j_gene: TRBJ2-7
CDR3aa: CASSSISRDSEQYF
CDR3nt: TGTGCCAGCAGCTCCATCAGCCGGGACAGCGAGCAGTACTTC

abundance: .
v_gene: TRBV9
d_gene: TRBD2
j_gene: TRBJ2-3
CDR3aa: CASSVAGGGMDTQYF
CDR3nt: TGTGCCAGCAGCGTAGCCGGGGGGGGGATGGATACGCAGTATTTT

abundance: .
v_gene: TRBV5-3
d_gene: TRBD1
j_gene: TRBJ2-7
CDR3aa: CARSYRTGFCEQYF
CDR3nt: TGTGCCAGAAGCTACCGGACAGGTTTTTGCGAGCAGTACTTC

abundance: .
v_gene: TRBV29-1
d_gene: .
j_gene: TRBJ1-2
CDR3aa: CSVTVYPGTNYGYTF
CDR3nt: TGCAGCGTAACCGTTTATCCAGGAACTAACTATGGCTACACCTTC

abundance: .
v_gene: TRBV6-1
d_gene: .
j_gene: TRBJ1-3
CDR3aa: CASLRGNTIYF
CDR3nt: TGTGCCAGCTTGCGTGGAAACACCATATATTTT

abundance: .
v_gene: TRBV5-5
d_gene: .
j_gene: TRBJ2-7
CDR3aa: CASSLVLPGSYEQYF
CDR3nt: TGTGCCAGCAGCTTAGTCTTACCGGGCTCCTACGAGCAGTACTTC

abundance: .
v_gene: TRBV5-6
d_gene: .
j_gene: TRBJ2-7
CDR3aa: CASSWQTGGSSYEQYF
CDR3nt: TGTGCCAGCAGCTGGCAGACCGGGGGTAGCTCCTACGAGCAGTACTTC

abundance: .
v_gene: TRBV19
d_gene: .
j_gene: TRBJ2-7
CDR3aa: CATAPVPLNHEQYF
CDR3nt: TGTGCCACCGCCCCGGTCCCCTTAAATCACGAGCAGTACTTC

abundance: .
v_gene: TRBV6-1
d_gene: .
j_gene: TRBJ1-2
CDR3aa: CASSVSPDDYGYTF
CDR3nt: TGTGCCAGCAGCGTGAGCCCCGATGACTATGGCTACACCTTC

abundance: .
v_gene: TRBV18
d_gene: .
j_gene: TRBJ2-7
CDR3aa: CASSLGQQSYEQYF
CDR3nt: TGTGCCAGCTCACTAGGACAGCAATCCTACGAGCAGTACTTC

abundance: .
v_gene: TRBV7-2
d_gene: .
j_gene: TRBJ2-7
CDR3aa: CASSWTDILSYEQYF
CDR3nt: TGTGCCAGCAGCTGGACAGATATACTCTCCTACGAGCAGTACTTC

abundance: .
v_gene: TRBV11-1
d_gene: TRBD1
j_gene: TRBJ1-1
CDR3aa: CASSRWPGTENTEAFF
CDR3nt: TGTGCCAGCAGCAGATGGCCCGGGACAGAGAACACTGAAGCTTTCTTT

abundance: many
v_gene: TRBV5-1
d_gene: TRBD1
j_gene: TRBJ1-6
CDR3aa: CASSFRTGDNSPLHF
CDR3nt: TGCGCCAGCAGCTTTAGGACAGGGGACAATTCACCCCTCCACTTT

abundance: .
v_gene: TRBV6-5
d_gene: TRBD1
j_gene: TRBJ2-3
CDR3aa: CASTAQGTDTQYF
CDR3nt: TGTGCCAGCACCGCACAGGGGACAGATACGCAGTATTTT

abundance: once
v_gene: TRBV27
d_gene: .
j_gene: TRBJ2-5
CDR3aa: CASSLNLDWETQYF
CDR3nt: TGTGCCAGCAGTCTGAACTTGGACTGGGAGACCCAGTACTTC

abundance: .
v_gene: TRBV20-1
d_gene: .
j_gene: TRBJ2-5
CDR3aa: CSAIVQETQYF
CDR3nt: TGCAGTGCAATCGTGCAGGAGACCCAGTACTTC